The 24 T cell receptor beta chains below come from one sample, sequenced in a study of OX40 agonist ivuxolimab in advanced cancers. Preparation of the library involved the immunoSEQ multiplex PCR assay. TCRdb retrieved this table from immuneACCESS and kept in-frame rearrangements only. Not all clones are present; in checked studies, unresolved V genes account for under half, and no reason is known for the remainder. This sample lists some 60,000 clones; more than 85% were detected once. Clones ranked in the top ten supply about 12% of the sample. The specimen comprised CD4+ or CD8+ T cells sorted from blood, sampled in a trial of the OX40 agonist ivuxolimab. These receptors originate from an adult with an advanced solid tumor such as melanoma, head and neck, liver or kidney cancer.

The genes are TRBV4-1 and TRBJ2-7; D remains ambiguous. The germline CDR1 and CDR2 sequences are MGHRA and YSYEKL. The CDR3 has 15 residues. With 0 bases removed from V and 0 bases from J, the gap between germline ends came to 9 bases. The CDR3 here is CASSQDQTYSYEQYF. DNA for the CDR3: TGCGCCAGCAGCCAAGATCAGACTTACTCCTACGAGCAGTACTTC.

This rearrangement joins TRBV30 to TRBJ1-5; 10 bases are shared with TRBD1. The CDR3 totals 16 residues. The germline gives CDR1 GTSNPN, CDR2 SVGIG (reference sequence). J was trimmed by 11 bases and V by 5 bases; bases with no gene match: 18. The CDR3 sequence is CAWLPRGQGPWESQHF. CDR3 DNA: TGTGCCTGGCTTCCAAGGGGACAGGGGCCCTGGGAGTCCCAGCATTTT.

The chain employs TRBV5-5 and TRBJ1-5; unclear D gene. The CDR3 sequence is 15 residues long. Trimming stripped 2 bases from V and 1 base from J, with 10 bases between. Germline loops: CDR1 SGHKS, CDR2 YYEKEE (reference sequence). The CDR3 here is CASSFVWGSNQPQHF. CDR3 DNA: TGTGCCAGCAGCTTTGTTTGGGGAAGCAATCAGCCCCAGCATTTT.

The chain recombines TRBV11-2 with TRBJ2-7; D gene unclear. The CDR3 loop spans 13 amino acids. The ends were cut back, 3 bases at V and 2 bases at J, with 8 bases in the middle. CDR1 and CDR2 (germline): SGHAT, FQNNGV. The CDR3 here is CASSFGSTYEQYF. DNA for the CDR3: TGTGCCAGCAGCTTCGGCAGCACCTACGAGCAGTACTTC.

This rearrangement joins TRBV27 to TRBJ1-5; unclear D gene. The CDR3 covers 16 residues. V was clipped by 6 bases and J by 0 bases, with 15 bases between them. Germline values: CDR1 MNHEY, CDR2 SMNVEV (reference sequence). The chain's CDR3 is CASSLGSPVSNQPQHF. CDR3 sequence (DNA): TGTGCCAGCAGCCTAGGGTCGCCAGTTAGCAATCAGCCCCAGCATTTT.

This clone has at least ten counts. This chain links TRBV6-1 with TRBJ2-1; possibly TRBD2 for D (5 bases). Germline V CDR1 and CDR2: MNHNS, SASEGT. The CDR3 has 14 amino acids. Trimming stripped 0 bases from V and 6 bases from J, with 9 bases between. The CDR3 reads CASSEALEVNEQFF. The CDR3 bases are TGTGCCAGCAGTGAAGCGTTGGAGGTCAATGAGCAGTTCTTC.

This clone has a single count. V is TRBV7-7 and J is TRBJ1-1, with D unclear. CDR1 SSHAT and CDR2 FNYEAQ come from the germline V gene (reference sequence). Trimming left V 1 base short and J 3 bases short, with 6 bases between. This CDR3 region has 13 residues. This chain's CDR3 is CASSLEPDTEAFF. DNA for the CDR3: TGTGCCAGCAGCTTAGAACCCGACACTGAAGCTTTCTTT.

This clone was detected a few times. The chain recombines TRBV5-1 with TRBJ1-1; D not certain. The germline V gene encodes CDR1 SGHRS and CDR2 YFSETQ. V lost 4 bases and J lost 1, with 14 bases in between. The CDR3 contains 15 residues. The CDR3 reads CASSPRVRENTEAFF. The CDR3 bases are TGCGCCAGCAGCCCCCGGGTGAGAGAGAACACTGAAGCTTTCTTT.

The J gene is TRBJ2-5, the V gene TRBV19; D uncertain. This CDR3 comprises 13 residues. Trimming cost V 6 bases and J 3 bases, with 11 bases left between them. CDR1 LNHDA and CDR2 SQIVND come from the germline V gene (reference sequence). In DNA, the CDR3 is TGTGCCAGTAGAGAACCCCCTGAAGAGACCCAGTACTTC. This sequence encodes CASREPPEETQYF.

V is TRBV4-1 and J is TRBJ2-2; 7 bases map to TRBD1. The CDR3 has 16 residues. Germline CDR1 and CDR2: MGHRA and YSYEKL. V lost 4 bases to trimming and J lost 3 bases; unmatched junction nucleotides: 8. The CDR3 region has the DNA TGCGCCAGCAGCCGGGTAGGGACAGTAGACACCGGGGAGCTGTTTTTT. Translating gives CASSRVGTVDTGELFF.

The V gene is TRBV9, the J gene TRBJ2-7, with a possible D match to TRBD2 (6 bases). Germline V lookup: CDR1 SGDLS, CDR2 YYNGEE. The CDR3 extends over 16 amino acids. With 3 bases removed from V and 5 bases from J, the gap between germline ends came to 21 bases. CDR3 in DNA: TGTGCCAGCAGCGCCCCTGAACTAGCTATTCCCCACGAGCAGTACTTC. Encoded protein: CASSAPELAIPHEQYF. The full variable domain, with the rest looked up from reference TRBV9 and TRBJ2-7, is DSGVTQTPKHLITATGQRVTLRCSPRSGDLSVYWYQQSLDQGLQFLIQYYNGEERAKGNILERFSAQQFPDLHSELNLSSLELGDSALYFCASSAPELAIPHEQYFGPGTRLTVT.

The V and J genes are TRBV6-5 and TRBJ1-5, with 8 bases that match TRBD1. Germline V lookup: CDR1 MNHEY, CDR2 SVGAGI. The CDR3 spans 13 residues. Trimming cost V 6 bases and J 5 bases; bases outside gene matches: 3. CDR3 nucleotides: TGTGCCAGCAGCAGGGGGCCCGATCAGCCCCAGCATTTT. As protein: CASSRGPDQPQHF.

This chain connects TRBV9 to TRBJ2-7; the match to TRBD1 covers 7 bases. Germline CDR1 and CDR2: SGDLS and YYNGEE. The CDR3 totals 15 residues. The V gene end was trimmed by 1 base and the J gene end by 3 bases; junction bases not matched to a gene: 7. Here the CDR3 DNA reads TGTGCCAGCAGCGTATCTGGGCAGGGGGACTACGAGCAGTACTTC. It codes for CASSVSGQGDYEQYF.

The rearrangement links TRBV7-9 to TRBJ2-3, with a tentative D call TRBD2 (5 bases). Germline V gives CDR1 SEHNR, CDR2 FQNEAQ (reference sequence). V lost 3 bases and J lost 2, with 9 bases in between. The CDR3 sequence is 14 residues long. The CDR3 loop reads CASSFTGVTDTQYF. The CDR3 DNA sequence: TGTGCCAGCAGCTTCACCGGGGTCACAGATACGCAGTATTTT.

V gene TRBV6-1 combines with J gene TRBJ1-5; D is possibly TRBD1 (5 bases). The CDR3 totals 15 residues. Trimming took off 3 bases at V and 4 bases at J, with 13 bases between the two ends. From germline, CDR1 is MNHNS and CDR2 SASEGT. CDR3 coding DNA: TGTGCCAGCAGTGATTTCGGGGACCCTAATCAGCCCCAGCATTTT. The encoded protein is CASSDFGDPNQPQHF.

This clone was seen just once. Here the CDR3 DNA reads TGTGCCAGCAGTCTAGACAGGGCCCAAGAGACCCAGTACTTC. Translation gives CASSLDRAQETQYF. V usage is TRBV28 and J usage is TRBJ2-5, with 7 bases matching TRBD1. Germline CDR1 MDHEN, CDR2 SYDVKM. The CDR3 is 14 amino acids. V was pared by 5 bases and J by 1 base, with 4 bases of the junction left unmatched.

The V and J genes are TRBV11-2 and TRBJ2-3; no clear D. Trimming removed 0 bases at V and 1 base at J, with 11 bases between. Germline CDR1 reads SGHAT; CDR2 reads FQNNGV. This CDR3 comprises 16 residues. This CDR3 reads CASSLDIGFGTDTQYF. The CDR3 coding sequence is TGTGCCAGCAGCTTAGATATAGGGTTTGGCACAGATACGCAGTATTTT.

The CDR3 region has the DNA TGCGCCAGCAGCCAAGATACTAGCGACTATGGCTACACCTTC. It yields the protein CASSQDTSDYGYTF. This chain connects TRBV4-3 to TRBJ1-2; D unclear. Germline V gene lookup returns CDR1 LGHNA and CDR2 YSLEER. Deletions cut 0 bases from V and 3 bases from J, with 8 bases between. CDR3 size: 14 residues.

V usage is TRBV29-1 and J usage is TRBJ2-1, with TRBD2 identical over 8 bases. In germline, CDR1 is SQVTM, CDR2 ANQGSEA. The V and J ends lost 3 bases and 0 bases, in that order; junction bases with no gene match: 10. The CDR3 runs 17 residues. This CDR3 reads CSVDNAGGHISYNEQFF. The CDR3 bases are TGCAGCGTTGATAATGCGGGAGGACATATCTCCTACAATGAGCAGTTCTTC.

This chain uses TRBV10-3 with TRBJ2-1; D is perhaps TRBD2 (5 bases). The germline gives CDR1 ENHRY, CDR2 SYGVKD. The V end lost 10 bases, the J end lost 5 bases, and 21 bases lay between the germline ends. CDR3 size: 15 residues. The CDR3 nucleotides read TGTGCCACGAGCCCCATGAGGGAAAAAGACAATGAGCAGTTCTTC. As protein: CATSPMREKDNEQFF.

The rearrangement joins TRBV10-3 to TRBJ2-5; D is undetermined. V was cut by 6 bases and J by 2 bases, with 10 bases left in between. The CDR3 sequence is 13 residues long. Germline V gene data show CDR1 as ENHRY and CDR2 as SYGVKD. CDR3 protein: CAIRVIGQETQYF. The CDR3 DNA follows: TGTGCCATCAGAGTAATTGGGCAAGAGACCCAGTACTTC.

The chain joins TRBV15 to TRBJ2-5; TRBD2 agrees at 9 bases. Germline values: CDR1 LNHNV, CDR2 YYDKDF (reference sequence). The CDR3 length is 17 residues. The ends lost 3 bases at V and 0 bases at J; junction bases unmatched: 8. Here the CDR3 DNA reads TGTGCCACCAGCAGCAGCCGGACTAGCGATTACCAAGAGACCCAGTACTTC. Amino acid sequence: CATSSSRTSDYQETQYF.

This clone was counted once. The V gene is TRBV6-5, the J gene TRBJ2-2; D unclear. Trimming shortened V by 4 bases and J by 3 bases, and 12 bases separated the two germline ends. Germline loops: CDR1 MNHEY, CDR2 SVGAGI. The CDR3 runs to 15 residues. CDR3 nucleotides: TGTGCCAGCAGTTCCGGGCCCGCACACACCGGGGAGCTGTTTTTT. Its translation is CASSSGPAHTGELFF.

The sample holds one count of this clone. The J gene is TRBJ2-3, the V gene TRBV14; 8 bases map to TRBD2. Germline loops: CDR1 SGHDN, CDR2 FVKESK. The CDR3 is 16 residues long. V gave up 4 bases and J gave up 7 bases; unmatched junction bases: 13. CDR3 residues: CASSRGRAGEGHTQYF. Written as DNA, the CDR3 is TGTGCCAGCAGCCGCGGCCGAGCGGGAGAGGGTCATACGCAGTATTTT.